This T cell receptor (beta chain) emerged from a study of blood T cell repertoires in COVID-19. TCRdb keeps only in-frame clones here, not all; method: immunoSEQ multiplex PCR. The table records about 210,000 clones, 81% of them present only once. The table lists this clone with a few counts. Germline V gene lookup returns CDR1 SGDLS and CDR2 YYNGEE. Losses at the gene ends were 0 bases for V and 6 bases for J; bases not matched to a gene: 5. The CDR3 has 17 amino acids. This chain joins TRBV9 and TRBJ2-1, with 14 bases that match TRBD2. Material: PBMCs or T cells enriched from blood (not recorded which). This TCR came from a woman aged 45-65 years with acute COVID-19. The DNA of the CDR3 is TGTGCCAGCAGCGTAGGGACTAGCGGGAGGTCGGGCAATGAGCAGTTCTTC. This gives the protein CASSVGTSGRSGNEQFF.